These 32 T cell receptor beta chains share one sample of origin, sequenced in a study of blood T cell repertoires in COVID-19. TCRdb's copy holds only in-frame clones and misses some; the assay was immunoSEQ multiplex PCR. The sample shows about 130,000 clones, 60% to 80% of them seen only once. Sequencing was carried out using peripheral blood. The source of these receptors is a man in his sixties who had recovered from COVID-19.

CDR3 coding DNA: TGCGCCAGCAGCTTTCTGAGGGAGGAGCCCCCGACGGATGAGCAGTTCTTC. Its translation: CASSFLREEPPTDEQFF. The rearrangement links TRBV5-1 to TRBJ2-1; possible D gene TRBD2, 6 bases. In germline, CDR1 is SGHRS, CDR2 YFSETQ. Trimming removed 2 bases at V and 8 bases at J, with 23 bases between. CDR3 size: 17 residues.

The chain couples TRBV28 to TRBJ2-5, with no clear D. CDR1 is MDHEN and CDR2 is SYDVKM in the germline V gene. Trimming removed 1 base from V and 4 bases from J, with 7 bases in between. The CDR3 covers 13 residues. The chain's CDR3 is CASSLSVGETQYF. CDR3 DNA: TGTGCCAGCAGTTTATCGGTCGGAGAGACCCAGTACTTC.

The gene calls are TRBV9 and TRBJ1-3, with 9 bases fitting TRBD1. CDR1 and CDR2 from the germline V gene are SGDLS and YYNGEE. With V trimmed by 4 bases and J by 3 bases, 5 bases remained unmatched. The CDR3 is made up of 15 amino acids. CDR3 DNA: TGTGCCAGCAGCCTTATGACAGGGGGTGGAAACACCATATATTTT. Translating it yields CASSLMTGGGNTIYF. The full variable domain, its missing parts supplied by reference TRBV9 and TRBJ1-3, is DSGVTQTPKHLITATGQRVTLRCSPRSGDLSVYWYQQSLDQGLQFLIQYYNGEERAKGNILERFSAQQFPDLHSELNLSSLELGDSALYFCASSLMTGGGNTIYFGEGSWLTVV.

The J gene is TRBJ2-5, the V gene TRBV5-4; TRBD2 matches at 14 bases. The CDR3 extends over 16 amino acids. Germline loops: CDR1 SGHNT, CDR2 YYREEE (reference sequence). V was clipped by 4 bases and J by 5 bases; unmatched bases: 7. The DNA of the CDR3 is TGTGCCAGCAGCCGACTAGCGGGAGGGCCAGACGAGACCCAGTACTTC. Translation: CASSRLAGGPDETQYF.

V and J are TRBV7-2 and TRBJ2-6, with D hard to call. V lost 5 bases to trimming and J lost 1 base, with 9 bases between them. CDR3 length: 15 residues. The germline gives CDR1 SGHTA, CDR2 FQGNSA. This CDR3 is CASSATVSGANVLTF. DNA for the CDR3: TGTGCCAGCAGCGCCACAGTGTCTGGGGCCAACGTCCTGACTTTC. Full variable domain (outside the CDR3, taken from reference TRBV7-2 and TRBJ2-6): GAGVSQSPSNKVTEKGKDVELRCDPISGHTALYWYRQSLGQGLEFLIYFQGNSAPDKSGLPSDRFSAERTGGSVSTLTIQRTQQEDSAVYLCASSATVSGANVLTFGAGSRLTVL.

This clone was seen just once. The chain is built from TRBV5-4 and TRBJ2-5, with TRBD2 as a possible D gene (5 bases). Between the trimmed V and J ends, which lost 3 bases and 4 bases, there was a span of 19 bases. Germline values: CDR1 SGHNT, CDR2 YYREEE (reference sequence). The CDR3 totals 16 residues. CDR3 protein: CASSSLERERRETQYF. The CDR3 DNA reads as TGTGCCAGCAGCTCCTTGGAGAGGGAGAGGCGAGAGACCCAGTACTTC.

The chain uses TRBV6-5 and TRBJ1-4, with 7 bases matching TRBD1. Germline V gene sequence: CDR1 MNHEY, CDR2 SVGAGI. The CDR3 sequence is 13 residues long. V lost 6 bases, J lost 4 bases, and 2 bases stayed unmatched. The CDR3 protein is CASRTGFNEKLFF. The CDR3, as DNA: TGTGCCAGCAGGACAGGGTTTAATGAAAAACTGTTTTTT.

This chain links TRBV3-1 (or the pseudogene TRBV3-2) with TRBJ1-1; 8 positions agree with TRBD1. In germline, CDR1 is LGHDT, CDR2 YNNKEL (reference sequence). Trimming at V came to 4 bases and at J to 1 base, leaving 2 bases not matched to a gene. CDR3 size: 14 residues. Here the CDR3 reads CASSLGQGNTEAFF. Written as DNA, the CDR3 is TGTGCCAGCAGCCTTGGACAGGGGAACACTGAAGCTTTCTTT.

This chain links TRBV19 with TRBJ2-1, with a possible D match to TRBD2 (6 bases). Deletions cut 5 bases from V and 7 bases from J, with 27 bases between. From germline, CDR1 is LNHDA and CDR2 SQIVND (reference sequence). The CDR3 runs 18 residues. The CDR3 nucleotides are TGTGCCAGTAGTCCCCTAGCGAGCGCCGAGGTTAGGGAGAATGAGCAGTTCTTC. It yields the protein CASSPLASAEVRENEQFF.

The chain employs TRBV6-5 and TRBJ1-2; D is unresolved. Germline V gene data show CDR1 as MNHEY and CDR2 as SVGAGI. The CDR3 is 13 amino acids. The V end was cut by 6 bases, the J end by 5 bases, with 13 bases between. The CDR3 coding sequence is TGTGCCAGCAGATTAACAGCCCAGTATGGCTACACCTTC. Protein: CASRLTAQYGYTF.

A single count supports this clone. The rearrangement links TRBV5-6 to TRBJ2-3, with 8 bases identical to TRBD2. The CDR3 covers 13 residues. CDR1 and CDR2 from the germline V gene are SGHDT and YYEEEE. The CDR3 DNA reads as TGTGCATCGCACGGGGGGGTGATAGATACGCAGTATTTT. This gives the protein CASHGGVIDTQYF.

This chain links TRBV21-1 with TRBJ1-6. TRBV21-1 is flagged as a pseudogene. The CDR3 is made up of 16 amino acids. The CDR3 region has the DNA TGTGCCAGCAGCCGACGTGGGAGAAATGGTAATTCACCCCTCCACTTT. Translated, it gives CASSRRGRNGNSPLHF.

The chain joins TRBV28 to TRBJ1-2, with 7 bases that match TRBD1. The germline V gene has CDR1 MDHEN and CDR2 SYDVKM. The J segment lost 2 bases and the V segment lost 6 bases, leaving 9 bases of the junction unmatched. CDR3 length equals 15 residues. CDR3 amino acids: CASRSFDRENYGYTF. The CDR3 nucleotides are TGTGCCAGCAGATCCTTTGACAGGGAGAACTATGGCTACACCTTC.

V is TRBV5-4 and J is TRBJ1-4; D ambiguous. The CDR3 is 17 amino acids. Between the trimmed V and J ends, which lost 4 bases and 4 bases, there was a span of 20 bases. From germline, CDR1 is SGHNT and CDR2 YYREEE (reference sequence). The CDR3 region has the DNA TGTGCCAGCAGCCTCTCTACTGGTGGGCCCTTTAATGAAAAACTGTTTTTT. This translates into CASSLSTGGPFNEKLFF.

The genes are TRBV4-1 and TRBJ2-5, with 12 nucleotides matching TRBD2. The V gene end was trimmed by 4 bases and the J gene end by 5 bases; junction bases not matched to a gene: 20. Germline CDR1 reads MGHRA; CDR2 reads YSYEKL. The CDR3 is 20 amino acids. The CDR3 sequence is CASSPLGLAGGPRDVETQYF. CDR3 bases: TGCGCCAGCAGCCCGTTGGGACTAGCGGGTGGGCCCCGGGACGTGGAGACCCAGTACTTC.

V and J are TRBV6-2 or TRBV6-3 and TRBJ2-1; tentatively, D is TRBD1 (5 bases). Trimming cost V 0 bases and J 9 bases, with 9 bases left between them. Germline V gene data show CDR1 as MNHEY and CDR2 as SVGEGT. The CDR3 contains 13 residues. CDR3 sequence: CASSYSRGIEQFF. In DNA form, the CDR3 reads TGTGCCAGCAGTTACTCAAGGGGAATTGAGCAGTTCTTC.

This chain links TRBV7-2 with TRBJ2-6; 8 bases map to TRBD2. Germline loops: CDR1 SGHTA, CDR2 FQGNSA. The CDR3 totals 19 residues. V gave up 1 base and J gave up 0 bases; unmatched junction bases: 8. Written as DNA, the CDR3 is TGTGCCAGCAGCTTAGTTGCGGGAGGCCCACTCTCTGGGGCCAACGTCCTGACTTTC. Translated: CASSLVAGGPLSGANVLTF.

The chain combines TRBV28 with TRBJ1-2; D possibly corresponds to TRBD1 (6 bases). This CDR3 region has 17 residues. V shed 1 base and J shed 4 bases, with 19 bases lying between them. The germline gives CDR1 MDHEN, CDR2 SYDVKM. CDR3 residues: CASSLLVFRTDLYGYTF. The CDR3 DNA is TGTGCCAGCAGTTTATTGGTTTTCCGGACAGACCTCTATGGCTACACCTTC.

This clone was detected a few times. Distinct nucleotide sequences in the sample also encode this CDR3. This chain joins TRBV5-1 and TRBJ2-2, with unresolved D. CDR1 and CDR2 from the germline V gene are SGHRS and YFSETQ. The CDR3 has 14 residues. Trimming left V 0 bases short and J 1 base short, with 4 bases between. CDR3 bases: TGCGCCAGCAGCTTGGGGCAGAACACCGGGGAGCTGTTTTTT. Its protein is CASSLGQNTGELFF.

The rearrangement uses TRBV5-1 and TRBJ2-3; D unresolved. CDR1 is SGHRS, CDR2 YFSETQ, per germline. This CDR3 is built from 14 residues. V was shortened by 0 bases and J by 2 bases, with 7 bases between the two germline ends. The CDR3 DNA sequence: TGCGCCAGCAGCTTGGCTCCACTCACAGATACGCAGTATTTT. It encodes CASSLAPLTDTQYF.

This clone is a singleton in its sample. DNA of the CDR3: TGCGCCAGCAGCCCCAGGGCTAGCGGGGGTGGCTACAATGAGCAGTTCTTC. Its translation: CASSPRASGGGYNEQFF. The chain carries TRBV4-3 and TRBJ2-1; TRBD2 agrees at 10 bases. This CDR3 has 17 amino acids. With V trimmed by 4 bases and J by 3 bases, 9 bases remained unmatched. From germline, CDR1 is LGHNA and CDR2 YSLEER.

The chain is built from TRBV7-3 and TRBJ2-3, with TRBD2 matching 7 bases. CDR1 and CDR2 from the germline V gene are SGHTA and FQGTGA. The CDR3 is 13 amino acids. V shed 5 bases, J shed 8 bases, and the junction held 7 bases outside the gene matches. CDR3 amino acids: CASSPRGEGTQYF. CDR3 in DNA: TGTGCCAGCAGCCCCCGCGGGGAGGGTACGCAGTATTTT.

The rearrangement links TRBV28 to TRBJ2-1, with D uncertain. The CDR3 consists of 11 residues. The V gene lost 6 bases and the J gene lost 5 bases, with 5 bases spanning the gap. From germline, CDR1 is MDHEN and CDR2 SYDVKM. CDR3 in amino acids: CASSDNNEQFF. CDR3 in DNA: TGTGCCAGCAGCGACAACAATGAGCAGTTCTTC.

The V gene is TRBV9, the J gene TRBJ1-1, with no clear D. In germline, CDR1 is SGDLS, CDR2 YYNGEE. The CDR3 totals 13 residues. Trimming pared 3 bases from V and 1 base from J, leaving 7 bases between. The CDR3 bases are TGTGCCAGCAGCGCCGGAGAGAACACTGAAGCTTTCTTT. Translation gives CASSAGENTEAFF.

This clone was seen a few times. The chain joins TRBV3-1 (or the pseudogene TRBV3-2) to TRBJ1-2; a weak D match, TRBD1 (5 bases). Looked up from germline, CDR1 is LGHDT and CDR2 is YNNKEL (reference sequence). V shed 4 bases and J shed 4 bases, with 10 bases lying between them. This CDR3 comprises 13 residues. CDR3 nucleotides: TGTGCCAGCAGCCTAAGACAGCTCTATGGCTACACCTTC. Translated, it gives CASSLRQLYGYTF.

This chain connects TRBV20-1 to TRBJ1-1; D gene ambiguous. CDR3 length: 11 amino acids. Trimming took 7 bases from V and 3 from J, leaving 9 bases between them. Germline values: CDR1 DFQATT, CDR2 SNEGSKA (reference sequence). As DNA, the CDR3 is TGCAGTGTTGAGAGGGACACTGAAGCTTTCTTT. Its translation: CSVERDTEAFF.

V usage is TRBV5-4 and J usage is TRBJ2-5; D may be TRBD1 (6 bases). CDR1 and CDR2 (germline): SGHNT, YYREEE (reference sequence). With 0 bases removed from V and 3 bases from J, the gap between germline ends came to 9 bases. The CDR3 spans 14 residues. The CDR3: CASSLAQGEETQYF. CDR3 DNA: TGTGCCAGCAGCTTGGCACAGGGCGAAGAGACCCAGTACTTC.

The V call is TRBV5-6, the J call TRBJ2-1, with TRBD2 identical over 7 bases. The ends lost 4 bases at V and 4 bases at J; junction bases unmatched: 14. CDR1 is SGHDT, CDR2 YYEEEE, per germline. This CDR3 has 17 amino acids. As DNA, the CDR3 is TGTGCCAGCAGCCCCCCGCGAGGGAGGGTGGGATACAATGAGCAGTTCTTC. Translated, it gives CASSPPRGRVGYNEQFF. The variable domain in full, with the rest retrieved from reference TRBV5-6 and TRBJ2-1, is DAGVTQSPTHLIKTRGQQVTLRCSPKSGHDTVSWYQQALGQGPQFIFQYYEEEERQRGNFPDRFSGHQFPNYSSELNVNALLLGDSALYLCASSPPRGRVGYNEQFFGPGTRLTVL.

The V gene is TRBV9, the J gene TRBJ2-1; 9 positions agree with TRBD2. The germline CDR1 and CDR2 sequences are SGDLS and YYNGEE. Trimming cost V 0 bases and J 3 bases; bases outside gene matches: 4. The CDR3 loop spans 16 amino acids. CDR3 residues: CASSVGPSGDYNEQFF. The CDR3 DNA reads TGTGCCAGCAGCGTAGGCCCTAGCGGGGACTACAATGAGCAGTTCTTC.

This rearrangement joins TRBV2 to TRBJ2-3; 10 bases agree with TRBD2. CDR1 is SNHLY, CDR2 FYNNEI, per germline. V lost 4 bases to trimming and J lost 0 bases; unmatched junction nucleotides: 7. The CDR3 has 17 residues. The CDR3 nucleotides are TGTGCCAGCAGTGGTTTCCAGACTAGCGGGAGCACAGATACGCAGTATTTT. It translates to CASSGFQTSGSTDTQYF.

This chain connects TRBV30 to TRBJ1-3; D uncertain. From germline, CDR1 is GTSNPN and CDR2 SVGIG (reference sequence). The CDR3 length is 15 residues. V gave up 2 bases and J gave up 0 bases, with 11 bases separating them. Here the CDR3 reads CAWSTEASSGNTIYF. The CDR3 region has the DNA TGTGCCTGGAGTACCGAGGCTAGCTCTGGAAACACCATATATTTT.

DNA of the CDR3: TGTGCCAGCAGCTTGGAGCGGGGATTGAACACTGAAGCTTTCTTT. It translates to CASSLERGLNTEAFF. This chain joins TRBV5-5 and TRBJ1-1; no reliable D call. The CDR3 sequence is 15 residues long. The V and J ends lost 0 bases and 0 bases respectively, with 9 bases between them. Germline lookup yields CDR1 SGHKS and CDR2 YYEKEE (reference sequence).